The clone carrying this T cell receptor beta chain was recorded at least ten times. Its antigen remains unidentified. This sample was taken from a study of metastatic and nonmetastatic thyroid tumors. On the study more broadly: A comparison of repertoires was made across blood and tumor or nodule tissue from malignant and benign thyroid patients. Overall study findings and caveats: Within blood and tumor, benign nodules reportedly had significantly lower TCR beta diversity than malignant thyroid tumors did.

Authors' processing steps: The authors used CDR3 differences across clinicopathological groups to build a distant-metastasis classifier for papillary thyroid cancer. TCRdb re-analyzed the PCR reads using MiXCR. These V and J calls rely on TCRdb rather than the paper's analysis. Among about 33,000 clones, 18% were seen once, and the ten largest hold 9.5% to 15%. Among the patients, none had received any treatment before thyroid surgery. The CDR3 totals 14 residues. After removal of 4 bases from V and 4 bases from J, the junction contained 10 bases not matched to a gene. Germline V gives CDR1 DFQATT, CDR2 SNEGSKA (reference sequence).

The V gene is TRBV20-1, the J gene TRBJ2-7, with TRBD1 matching over 7 bases. The material sequenced was blood. The sequence was collected from a male donor with papillary thyroid cancer or a benign thyroid nodule (not recorded which). Some clones in this sample may be carry-over from other donors' samples. CDR3 DNA: TGCAGTGCTAATAGGGGACAGAGTACTTACGAGCAGTACTTC. Amino acids: CSANRGQSTYEQYF.